This T cell receptor beta chain appears in the sequencing data of a study of cytomegalovirus exposure and HLA in healthy donors. General study points: What TCR beta sequences reportedly achieved was accurate prediction of HLA-A and HLA-B alleles in most subjects.

This clone has just a few counts. Antigen unknown. Both 60 Vbeta primers and 13 Jbeta primers went into the PCR. TCRdb's copy holds only in-frame clones and misses some; the assay was immunoSEQ multiplex PCR. The data contain 150,000 to 200,000 clones, around 84% of them seen just once; the ten biggest clones take up approximately 1.9%. What was sequenced was PBMCs. The receptor was isolated from a young man in good health and CMV-seronegative.

Here the CDR3 DNA reads TGTGCCAGCAGCTTGGAGGCCACAGATACGCAGTATTTT. Its translation: CASSLEATDTQYF. The rearrangement joins TRBV7-9 to TRBJ2-3, with D possibly being TRBD2 (5 bases). The CDR3 is made up of 13 amino acids. Trimming pared 3 bases from V and 2 bases from J, leaving 6 bases between. Germline CDR1 reads SEHNR; CDR2 reads FQNEAQ (reference sequence).